The T cell receptor beta chain described here comes from a study of blood T cells in healthy people across ages. Alongside a J-beta primer mix, a sample-barcoded 5' primer served in a second PCR lasting about 7 to 12 cycles. In TCRdb, the 5' RACE reads were re-called with MiXCR into one record per CDR3 protein. This sample has over 1,500,000 distinct CDR3 sequences, with about two fifths found just once. The CDR3 is 16 amino acids. Germline V lookup: CDR1 SGHTS, CDR2 YDEGEE. The V gene end was trimmed by 4 bases and the J gene end by 0 bases; junction bases not matched to a gene: 7. The specimen sequenced was blood. The clonotype comes from a human donor in good health. The chain carries TRBV5-8 and TRBJ2-7; the match to TRBD2 covers 10 bases. The CDR3 coding sequence is TGTGCCAGCAGCGACCCGGGACTAGCGTACTCCTACGAGCAGTACTTC. Amino acid sequence: CASSDPGLAYSYEQYF.